This T cell receptor (beta chain) was sequenced in a study of T cell repertoires in aging, cancer and after chemotherapy (dated by TCRdb to between 2018 and 2021). Study-level background: Donors were distributed across six age groups ranging from 30 or younger to 70 or older, with at least three individuals included per group. Control TCR repertoires from healthy donors were recorded over several months to years, and clear clonal overlap was observed across re-sampling. Around 10 million TCR reads were contained in the full dataset. To examine immunoaging and T cell reconstitution after chemotherapy, the study profiled TCR beta repertoires in peripheral blood from healthy donors and cancer patients. A cohort of around 210 cancer patients (roughly 94 with hematological and around 130 with solid cancers) was assembled, and 95 to 100 healthy donors were included as a reference group.

Taken from cysteine to phenylalanine, the CDR3 has 13 residues. Kept here is only the CDR3 DNA, which spans 39 bases and is read in frame from base 1. The junction carries 9 bases between V and J, which are trimmed by 3 bases and 4 bases respectively. Reading the germline V gene (reference sequence) gives CDR1 LNHDA and CDR2 SQIVND. Instead of sorted cells or RNA, genomic DNA extracted from peripheral blood served as the source for amplifying TCR beta rearrangements. By share, this clonotype ranks as medium-sized (0.01 to 0.1%). Its antigen specificity is not known. No much larger clonotype is one base removed from it; base qualities were not supplied. The full study reports these points: Compared with age-matched healthy donors, untreated patients with either hematological or solid cancers had significantly lower TCR diversity in the blood along with higher clonality. In both cancer cohorts, the median generation probability rose over the chemotherapy interval, which suggests that the repertoire was reconstituted through rebound thymic output. In healthy donors, the decline in TCR diversity with age was mainly due to loss of richness, whereas in cancer patients loss of evenness also played a role. It was noted by the authors that conclusions about immunological memory after chemotherapy cannot be drawn from the repertoire data.

Using a mixed TRB-A/B primer pool, multiplex touch-down PCR amplified rearranged TRB sequences covering the V, D and J segments. Illumina adapters and sample indices were added to the amplicons in two consecutive PCR reactions performed with Phusion HS II polymerase. Amplicons were gel-purified with the NucleoSpin Gel and PCR Clean-up kit, then checked with Qubit and an Agilent 2100 Bioanalyzer. Libraries were sequenced on an Illumina MiSeq using 600-cycle, single-indexed, paired-end runs. Under the source paper's analysis protocol: MiXCR versions 2.12 and 3.0.5 were used to process TRB sequences. A clone was defined as each unique CDR3 nucleotide sequence, and only productive sequences supported by at least two reads were kept. Shannon diversity, evenness, clonality (one minus evenness), and alpha-parameterized diversity profiles from alpha 0 to 5 were included as repertoire metrics. The IGoR algorithm was used to calculate generation probabilities of clones in the paired pre- and post-chemotherapy samples. In TCRdb, the public reads were trimmed at Q25 with fastp and aligned with MiXCR, with productive beta chains retained. Rows with one shared CDR3 protein collapse into an entry with the most common genes and DNA. Here the V and J calls rest on TCRdb's processing, not on the authors' analysis. This sample comprises about 6,000 distinct CDR3 sequences, less than 25% of them detected only once. The ten most abundant clones make up over 7.5% of the sample.

The origin of this receptor is a human donor in good health. The chain is made from TRBV19 and TRBJ2-5; the best D guess is TRBD2, with 6 bases matching. Sequencing used blood. CDR3 reads: CASSIQGGETQYF. The DNA sequence reads TGTGCCAGTAGTATCCAGGGAGGAGAGACCCAGTACTTC.